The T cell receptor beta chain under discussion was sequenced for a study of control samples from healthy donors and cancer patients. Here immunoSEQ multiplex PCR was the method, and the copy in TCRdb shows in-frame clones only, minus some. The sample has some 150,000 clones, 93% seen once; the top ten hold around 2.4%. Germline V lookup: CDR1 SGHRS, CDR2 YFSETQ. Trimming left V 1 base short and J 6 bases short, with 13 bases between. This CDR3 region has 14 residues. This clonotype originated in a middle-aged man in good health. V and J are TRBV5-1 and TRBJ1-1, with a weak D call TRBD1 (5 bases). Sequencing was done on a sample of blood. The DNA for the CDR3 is TGCGCCAGCAGCTTGATTTCAGGGCGTCCTGAAGCTTTCTTT. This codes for CASSLISGRPEAFF.